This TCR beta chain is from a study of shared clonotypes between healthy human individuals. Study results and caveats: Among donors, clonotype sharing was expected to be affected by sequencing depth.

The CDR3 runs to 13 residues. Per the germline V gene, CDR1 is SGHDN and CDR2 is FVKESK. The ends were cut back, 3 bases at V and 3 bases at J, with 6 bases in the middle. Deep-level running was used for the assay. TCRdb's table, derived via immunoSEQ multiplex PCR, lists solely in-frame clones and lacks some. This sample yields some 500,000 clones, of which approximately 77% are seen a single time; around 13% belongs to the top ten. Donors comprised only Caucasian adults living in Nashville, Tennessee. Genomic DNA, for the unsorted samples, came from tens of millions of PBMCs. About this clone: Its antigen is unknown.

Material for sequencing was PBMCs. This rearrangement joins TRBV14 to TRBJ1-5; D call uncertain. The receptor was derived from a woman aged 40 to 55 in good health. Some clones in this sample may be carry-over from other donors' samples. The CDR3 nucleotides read TGTGCCAGCAGCCAGTCCCTCAATCAGCCCCAGCATTTT. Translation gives CASSQSLNQPQHF.